This TCR beta chain was captured by sequencing in a study of blood T cell repertoires in COVID-19. Study overall: The origin of the acute and convalescent COVID-19 samples was the United States, Italy and Spain.

In the original processing: Scientists estimated how many nucleated cells there were by amplifying reference gene primers. Data came from immunoSEQ multiplex PCR; TCRdb stores just in-frame clones and leaves some out. The V and J calls and the clone size are those of that table, but D and trimming were determined from the DNA. The sample has about 70,000 clones, 86% seen once. Sequenced sample: peripheral blood. This clonotype was sampled from a human donor in a cohort sampled during active COVID-19.

CDR3 amino acids: CASSIGLQNSPLHF. DNA for the CDR3: TGTGCCAGTAGTATAGGTTTGCAGAATTCACCCCTCCACTTT. The chain links TRBV19 to TRBJ1-6; D is ambiguous. V gave up 1 base and J gave up 7 bases, with 8 bases separating them. The CDR3 has 14 residues. Germline V lookup: CDR1 LNHDA, CDR2 SQIVND (reference sequence).